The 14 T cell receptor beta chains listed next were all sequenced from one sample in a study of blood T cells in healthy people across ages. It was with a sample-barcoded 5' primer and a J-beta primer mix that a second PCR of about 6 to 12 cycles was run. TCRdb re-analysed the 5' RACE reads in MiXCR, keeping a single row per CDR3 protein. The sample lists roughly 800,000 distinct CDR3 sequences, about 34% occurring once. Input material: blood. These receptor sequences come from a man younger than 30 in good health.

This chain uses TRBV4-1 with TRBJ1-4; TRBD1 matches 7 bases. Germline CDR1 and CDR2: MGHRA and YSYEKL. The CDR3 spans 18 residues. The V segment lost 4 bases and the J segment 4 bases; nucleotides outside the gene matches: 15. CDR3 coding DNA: TGCGCCAGCAGCCCTCGACAGGGCCGCAACAGGGGTAATGAAAAACTGTTTTTT. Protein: CASSPRQGRNRGNEKLFF.

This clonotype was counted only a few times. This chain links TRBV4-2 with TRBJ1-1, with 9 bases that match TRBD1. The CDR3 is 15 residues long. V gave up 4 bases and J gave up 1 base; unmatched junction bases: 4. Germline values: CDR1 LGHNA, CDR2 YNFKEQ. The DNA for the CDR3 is TGTGCCAGCAGCCCCCGGGACAGGGAGAACACTGAAGCTTTCTTT. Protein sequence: CASSPRDRENTEAFF.

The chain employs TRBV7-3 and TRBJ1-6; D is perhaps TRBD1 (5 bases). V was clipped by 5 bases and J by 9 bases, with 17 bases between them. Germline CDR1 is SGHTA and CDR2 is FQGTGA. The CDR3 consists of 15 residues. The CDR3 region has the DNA TGTGCCAGCAGCAAAGGGTCAGGGTTGACTTCACCCCTCCACTTT. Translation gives CASSKGSGLTSPLHF. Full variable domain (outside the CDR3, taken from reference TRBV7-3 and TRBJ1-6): GAGVSQTPSNKVTEKGKYVELRCDPISGHTALYWYRQSLGQGPEFLIYFQGTGAADDSGLPNDRFFAVRPEGSVSTLKIQRTERGDSAVYLCASSKGSGLTSPLHFGNGTRLTVT.

CDR3 DNA: TGTGCCACCAGCAGAGATTGGGGAACTTACGAGCAGTACTTC. This encodes CATSRDWGTYEQYF. V usage is TRBV15 and J usage is TRBJ2-7; no firm D call. Germline V gene data show CDR1 as LNHNV and CDR2 as YYDKDF (reference sequence). V lost 0 bases to trimming and J lost 4 bases, with 10 bases between them. The CDR3 runs to 14 residues.

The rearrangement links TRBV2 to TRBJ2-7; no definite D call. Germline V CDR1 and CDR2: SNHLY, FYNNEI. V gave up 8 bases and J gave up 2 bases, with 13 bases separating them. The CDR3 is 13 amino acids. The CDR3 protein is CASVGSTAYEQYF. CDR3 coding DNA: TGTGCCAGCGTAGGGTCCACAGCCTACGAGCAGTACTTC.

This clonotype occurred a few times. CDR3 nucleotides: TGTGCCAGCTCCGAGGGGGGATGGACTGAAGCTTTCTTT. This gives the protein CASSEGGWTEAFF. This rearrangement joins TRBV6-6 to TRBJ1-1, with D perhaps matching TRBD1 (6 bases). The length of the CDR3 is 13 residues. With 8 bases removed from V and 5 bases from J, the gap between germline ends came to 15 bases. Germline CDR1 reads MNHNY; CDR2 reads SVGAGI (reference sequence).

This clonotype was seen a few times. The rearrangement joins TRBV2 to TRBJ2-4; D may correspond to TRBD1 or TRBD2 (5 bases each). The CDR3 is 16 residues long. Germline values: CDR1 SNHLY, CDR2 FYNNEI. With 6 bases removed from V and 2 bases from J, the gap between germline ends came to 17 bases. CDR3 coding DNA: TGTGCCAGCAGGAGGGGCAGGGAATCCCCCAAAAACATTCAGTACTTC. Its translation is CASRRGRESPKNIQYF.

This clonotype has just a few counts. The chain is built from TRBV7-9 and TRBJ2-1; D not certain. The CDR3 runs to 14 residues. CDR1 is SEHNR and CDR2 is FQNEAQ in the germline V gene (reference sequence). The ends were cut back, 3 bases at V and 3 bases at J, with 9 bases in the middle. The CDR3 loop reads CASSFTPSYNEQFF. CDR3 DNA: TGTGCCAGCAGCTTCACTCCTAGCTACAATGAGCAGTTCTTC. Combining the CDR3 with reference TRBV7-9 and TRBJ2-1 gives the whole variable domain DTGVSQNPRHKITKRGQNVTFRCDPISEHNRLYWYRQTLGQGPEFLTYFQNEAQLEKSRLLSDRFSAERPKGSFSTLEIQRTEQGDSAMYLCASSFTPSYNEQFFGPGTRLTVL.

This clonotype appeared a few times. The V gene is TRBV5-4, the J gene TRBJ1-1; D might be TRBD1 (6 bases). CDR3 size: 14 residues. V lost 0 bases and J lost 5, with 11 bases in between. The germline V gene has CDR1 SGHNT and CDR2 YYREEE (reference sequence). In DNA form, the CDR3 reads TGTGCCAGCAGCTTGGTGCAGGGGTCGACTGAAGCTTTCTTT. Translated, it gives CASSLVQGSTEAFF.

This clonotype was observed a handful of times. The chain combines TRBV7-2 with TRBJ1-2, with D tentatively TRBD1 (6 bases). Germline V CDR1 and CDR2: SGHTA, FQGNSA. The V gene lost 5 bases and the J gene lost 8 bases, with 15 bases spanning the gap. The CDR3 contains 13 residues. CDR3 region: CASSHTGAVGYTF. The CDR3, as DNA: TGTGCCAGCAGCCACACGGGGGCTGTAGGCTACACCTTC.

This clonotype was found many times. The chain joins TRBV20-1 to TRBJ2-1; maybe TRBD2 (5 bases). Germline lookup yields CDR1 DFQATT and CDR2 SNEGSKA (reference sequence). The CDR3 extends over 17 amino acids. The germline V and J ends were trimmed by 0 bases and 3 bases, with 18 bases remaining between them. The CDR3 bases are TGCAGTGCTAGAGATCTGGTGGAAGCGGATTTCTACAATGAGCAGTTCTTC. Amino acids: CSARDLVEADFYNEQFF.

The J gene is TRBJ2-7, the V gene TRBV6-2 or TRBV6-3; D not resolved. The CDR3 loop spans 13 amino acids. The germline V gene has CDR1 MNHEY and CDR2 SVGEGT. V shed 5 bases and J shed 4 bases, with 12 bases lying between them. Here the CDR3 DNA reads TGTGCCAGCAGTCCGTCGGACCAGTACGAGCAGTACTTC. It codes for CASSPSDQYEQYF.

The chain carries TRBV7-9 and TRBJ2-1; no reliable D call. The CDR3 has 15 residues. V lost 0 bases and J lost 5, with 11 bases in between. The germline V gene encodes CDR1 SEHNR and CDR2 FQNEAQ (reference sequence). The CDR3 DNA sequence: TGTGCCAGCAGCTTAGCGGGATCTCCTGACAATGAGCAGTTCTTC. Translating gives CASSLAGSPDNEQFF.

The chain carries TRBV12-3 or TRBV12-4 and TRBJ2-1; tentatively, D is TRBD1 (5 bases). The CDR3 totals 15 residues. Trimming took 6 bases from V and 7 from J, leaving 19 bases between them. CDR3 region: CASSLDGQRRNEQFF. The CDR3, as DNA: TGTGCCAGCAGCCTCGACGGACAAAGACGAAATGAGCAGTTCTTC.